This section outlines one T cell receptor beta chain sequence together with its context. This sample is part of a study of T-cell reconstitution after alpha-beta-depleted transplantation in children. The CDR3 runs 15 residues. CDR1 SGHAT and CDR2 FQNNGV come from the germline V gene. V lost 0 bases to trimming and J lost 3 bases, with 9 bases between them. The authors prepared the TCRbeta library with unique molecular identifiers. TCRdb analysed the PCR reads with MiXCR anew, one entry per CDR3 protein. The table shows around 250,000 distinct CDR3 sequences, with nearly 10% occurring only once. This chain joins TRBV11-2 and TRBJ1-5; a weak D match, TRBD1 (5 bases). The sample here was PBMCs from the stem cell graft donor, taken from the stem cell graft. This sequence originates from a human donor who donated a stem cell graft to a child with SCID. The CDR3 reads CASSLDPGTNQPQHF. Written as DNA, the CDR3 is TGTGCCAGCAGCTTAGACCCGGGGACCAATCAGCCCCAGCATTTT.